One sample yielded the 10 T cell receptor beta chains listed below, sequenced in a study of blood T cell repertoires in COVID-19 (dated by TCRdb to about 2020). The library relied on the immunoSEQ multiplex PCR assay. TCRdb mirrors the immuneACCESS table, restricted to in-frame sequences. Some clones are absent from its copies; in checked studies, under half trace to an unresolved V gene, and the reason for the others is unknown. This sample lists 180,000 or so clones; approximately 83% were detected once. The ten largest clones take up around 13% of the sample. Sequences were obtained from PBMCs or T cells enriched from blood (not recorded which). Source of these receptors: a woman aged 55-69 years who had recovered from COVID-19.

The chain combines TRBV5-5 with TRBJ2-7; 7 nucleotides agree with TRBD1. This CDR3 contains 15 residues. The V and J ends lost 3 bases and 3 bases, in that order; junction bases with no gene match: 9. CDR1 and CDR2 from the germline V gene are SGHKS and YYEKEE (reference sequence). The CDR3 DNA reads as TGTGCCAGCAGCTCCGGGACAGCTGAATTCTACGAGCAGTACTTC. Amino acids: CASSSGTAEFYEQYF. Filled out from reference TRBV5-5 and TRBJ2-7, the complete variable domain reads DAGVTQSPTHLIKTRGQQVTLRCSPISGHKSVSWYQQVLGQGPQFIFQYYEKEERGRGNFPDRFSARQFPNYSSELNVNALLLGDSALYLCASSSGTAEFYEQYFGPGTRLTVT.

V usage is TRBV2 and J usage is TRBJ1-6; D gene ambiguous. V was clipped by 6 bases and J by 7 bases, with 16 bases between them. The CDR3 is 15 residues long. Germline CDR1 and CDR2: SNHLY and FYNNEI. The chain's CDR3 is CASRGLRVANSPLHF. As DNA, the CDR3 is TGTGCCAGCAGAGGGTTGAGGGTCGCGAATTCACCCCTCCACTTT.

The chain is built from TRBV5-1 and TRBJ2-3; possibly TRBD2 for D (5 bases). Trimming took off 9 bases at V and 3 bases at J, with 17 bases between the two ends. The CDR3 is made up of 14 amino acids. Germline CDR1 is SGHRS and CDR2 is YFSETQ. CDR3 nucleotides: TGCGCCACCCAAAAATCGAGCGGAACAGATACGCAGTATTTT. This sequence encodes CATQKSSGTDTQYF.

This rearrangement joins TRBV6-2 or TRBV6-3 to TRBJ2-7, with 9 bases that match TRBD2. V lost 0 bases, J lost 0 bases, and 3 bases stayed unmatched. Per germline, CDR1 MNHEY and CDR2 SVGEGT. This CDR3 is 16 amino acids long. The CDR3 region is CASSYSGGRASYEQYF. The CDR3, as DNA: TGTGCCAGCAGTTACTCGGGCGGGAGGGCCTCCTACGAGCAGTACTTC.

V gene TRBV19 combines with J gene TRBJ1-5; possible D gene TRBD1, 6 bases. Trimming took off 0 bases at V and 7 bases at J, with 7 bases between the two ends. The CDR3 covers 13 residues. Germline CDR1 reads LNHDA; CDR2 reads SQIVND (reference sequence). The CDR3 DNA follows: TGTGCCAGTAGTATAGACAGGGGACAGCCCCAGCATTTT. This codes for CASSIDRGQPQHF.

V and J are TRBV3-1 (or the pseudogene TRBV3-2) and TRBJ2-7, with a weak D call TRBD1 (5 bases). Germline V CDR1 and CDR2: LGHDT, YNNKEL (reference sequence). The CDR3 spans 14 residues. Trimming removed 8 bases from V and 1 base from J, with 15 bases in between. The CDR3: CASGQSGVSYEQYF. The CDR3 nucleotides read TGTGCCAGCGGACAATCTGGGGTTTCCTACGAGCAGTACTTC.

J is TRBJ1-5 and V is TRBV20-1; TRBD1 matches 8 bases. The trim removed 3 bases at V and 0 bases at J, leaving 4 bases unmatched. Germline loops: CDR1 DFQATT, CDR2 SNEGSKA (reference sequence). The CDR3 extends over 15 amino acids. The CDR3 here is CSASDTGGSNQPQHF. The DNA of the CDR3 is TGCAGTGCTAGTGACACAGGGGGTAGCAATCAGCCCCAGCATTTT.

The gene calls are TRBV18 and TRBJ1-2, with 7 bases matching TRBD1. Unmatched junction bases numbered 1, after V lost 3 bases and J lost 0 bases. This CDR3 has 14 residues. CDR1 and CDR2 (germline): KGHSH, LQKENI. The CDR3 loop is CASSPDRANYGYTF. The CDR3 DNA reads TGTGCCAGCTCACCCGACAGGGCTAACTATGGCTACACCTTC. The full variable domain, its missing parts supplied by reference TRBV18 and TRBJ1-2, is NAGVMQNPRHLVRRRGQEARLRCSPMKGHSHVYWYRQLPEEGLKFMVYLQKENIIDESGMPKERFSAEFPKEGPSILRIQQVVRGDSAAYFCASSPDRANYGYTFGSGTRLTVV.

This sequence joins TRBV30 and TRBJ1-2; D unresolved. The CDR3 contains 13 residues. The germline CDR1 and CDR2 sequences are GTSNPN and SVGIG (reference sequence). Trimming left V 2 bases short and J 8 bases short, with 15 bases between. CDR3 DNA sequence: TGTGCCTGGAGTCGTCAGTCTTCCAGAGGCTACACCTTC. Residues: CAWSRQSSRGYTF.

The rearrangement links TRBV30 to TRBJ2-3; D may correspond to TRBD1 or TRBD2 (6 bases each). The CDR3 has 15 residues. The V gene's germline CDR1 is GTSNPN and CDR2 SVGIG (reference sequence). V was pared by 5 bases and J by 0 bases, with 15 bases between. The CDR3 nucleotides read TGTGCCTGGGGAGGGGGGCTTTCTAGCACAGATACGCAGTATTTT. This sequence encodes CAWGGGLSSTDTQYF.